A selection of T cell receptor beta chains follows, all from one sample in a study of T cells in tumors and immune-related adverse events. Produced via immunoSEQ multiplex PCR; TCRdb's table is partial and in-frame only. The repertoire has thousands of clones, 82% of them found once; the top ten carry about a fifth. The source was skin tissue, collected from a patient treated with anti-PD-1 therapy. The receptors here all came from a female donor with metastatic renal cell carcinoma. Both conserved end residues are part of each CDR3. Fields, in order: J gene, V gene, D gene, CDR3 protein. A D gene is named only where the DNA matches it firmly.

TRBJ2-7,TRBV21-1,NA,CASSKAVRGPSSYEQYF
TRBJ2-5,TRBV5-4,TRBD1,CASSAQGTETQYF
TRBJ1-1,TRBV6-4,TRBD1,CASSDSGTGRKAFF
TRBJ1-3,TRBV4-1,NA,CASSQTGRGLGNTIYF
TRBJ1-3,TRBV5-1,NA,CASSSAYSGNTIYF
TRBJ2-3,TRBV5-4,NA,CASSLGWTDTQYF
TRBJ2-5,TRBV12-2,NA,CASRLDARGGRETQYF
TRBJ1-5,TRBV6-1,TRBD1,CASVRQGHSNQPQHF
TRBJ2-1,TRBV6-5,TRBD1,CASSYSDRGPYNEQFF
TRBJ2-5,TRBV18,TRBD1,CASSSDAGGRETQYF
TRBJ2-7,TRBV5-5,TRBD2,CASSFRLAADEQYF
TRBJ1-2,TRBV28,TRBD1,CASNSPGTDYGYTF
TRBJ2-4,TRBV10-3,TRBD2,CAISEGGLVAKNIQYF
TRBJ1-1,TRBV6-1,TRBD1,CASNRGDTEAFF
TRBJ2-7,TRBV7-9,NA,CASSSWWGPSYEQYF
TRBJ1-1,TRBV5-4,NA,CAMTLRGSEAFF
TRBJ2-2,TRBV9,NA,CASSVGGHTGELFF
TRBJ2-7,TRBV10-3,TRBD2,CAIRGGGHSYEQYF
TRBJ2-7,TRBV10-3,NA,CAISESGRVSGYEQYF
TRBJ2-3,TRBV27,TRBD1,CASSITGTGGTDTQYF
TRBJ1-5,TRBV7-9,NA,CASSPEGYTSNQPQHF
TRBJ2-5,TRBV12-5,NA,CASGSPLDAMETQYF
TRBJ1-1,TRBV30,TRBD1,CAWSAGTGHEAFF
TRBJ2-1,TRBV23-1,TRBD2,CASSHRLQKAGNSYNEQFF
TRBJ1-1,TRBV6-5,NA,CASSRGNTEAFF
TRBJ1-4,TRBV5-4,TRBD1,CASSLTGDATNEKLFF
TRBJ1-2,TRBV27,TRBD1,CASSPGQGQDGYTF
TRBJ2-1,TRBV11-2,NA,CASSPGTNVYNEQFF
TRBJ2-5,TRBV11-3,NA,CASSRDSNEETQYF
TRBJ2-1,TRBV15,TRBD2,CATSRGRREDEQFF
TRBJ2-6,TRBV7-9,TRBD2,CASGEGQPYSGANVLTF
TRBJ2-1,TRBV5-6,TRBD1,CASSFSRGLSVDQFF
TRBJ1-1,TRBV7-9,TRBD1,CASSLAPGQGAEAFF
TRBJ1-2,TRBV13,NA,CASSPKGFGHDYTF
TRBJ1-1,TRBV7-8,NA,CASMGRSNTEAFF
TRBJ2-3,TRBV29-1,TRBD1,CSVGRDRVPTDTQYF
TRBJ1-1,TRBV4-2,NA,CASSHLQRMNTEAFF
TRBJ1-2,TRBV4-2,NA,CASSQGGRGYGYTF
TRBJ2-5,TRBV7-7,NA,CASSLGTGQETQYF
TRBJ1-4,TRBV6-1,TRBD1,CASSEDGAGQGQKLFF
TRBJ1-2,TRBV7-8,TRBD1,CASSTRQGAWDGYTF
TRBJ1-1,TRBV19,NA,CASSIIVNTEAFF
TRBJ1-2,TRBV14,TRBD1,CASSQLQGASYGYTF
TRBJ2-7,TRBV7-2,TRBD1,CASSLTTGGYEQYF
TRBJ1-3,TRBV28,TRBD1,CASSHRTGRTGNTIYF
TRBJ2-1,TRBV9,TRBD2,CASSGTTSGIYNEQFF
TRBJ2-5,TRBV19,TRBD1,CASSISGGARETQYF
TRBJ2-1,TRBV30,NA,CAWSVTHRREQFF
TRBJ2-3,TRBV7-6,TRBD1,CASSLGGYGTGGGDTQYF
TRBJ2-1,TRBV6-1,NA,CASSFLRPYNEQFF
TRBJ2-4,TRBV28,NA,CASSLVLTGPKNIQYF
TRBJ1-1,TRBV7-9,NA,CASSLGTFDRGTEAFF
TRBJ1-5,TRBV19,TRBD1,CASRDRVYQPQHF
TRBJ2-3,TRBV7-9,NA,CASSFYRDTDTQYF
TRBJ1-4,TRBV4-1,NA,CASSQDRGANEKLFF